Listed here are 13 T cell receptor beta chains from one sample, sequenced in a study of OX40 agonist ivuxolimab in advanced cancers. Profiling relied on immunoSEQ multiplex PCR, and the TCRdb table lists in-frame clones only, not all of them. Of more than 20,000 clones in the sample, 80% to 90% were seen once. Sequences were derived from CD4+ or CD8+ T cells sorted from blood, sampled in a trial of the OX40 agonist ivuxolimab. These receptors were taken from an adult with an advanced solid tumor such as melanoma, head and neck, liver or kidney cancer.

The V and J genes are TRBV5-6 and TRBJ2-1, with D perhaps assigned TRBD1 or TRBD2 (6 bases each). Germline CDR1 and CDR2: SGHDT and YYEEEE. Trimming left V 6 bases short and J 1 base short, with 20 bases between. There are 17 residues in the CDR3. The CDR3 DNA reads TGTGCCAGCACCCAAGTAAGGGGGGAGGCGTCCTACAATGAGCAGTTCTTC. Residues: CASTQVRGEASYNEQFF. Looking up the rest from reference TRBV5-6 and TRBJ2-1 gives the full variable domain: DAGVTQSPTHLIKTRGQQVTLRCSPKSGHDTVSWYQQALGQGPQFIFQYYEEEERQRGNFPDRFSGHQFPNYSSELNVNALLLGDSALYLCASTQVRGEASYNEQFFGPGTRLTVL.

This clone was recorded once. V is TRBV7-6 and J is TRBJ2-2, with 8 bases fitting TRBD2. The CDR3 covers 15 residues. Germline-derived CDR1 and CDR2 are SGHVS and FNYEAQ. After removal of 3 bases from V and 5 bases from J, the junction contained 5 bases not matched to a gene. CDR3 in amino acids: CASSFGTRATGELFF. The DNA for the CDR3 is TGTGCCAGCAGCTTCGGGACTAGGGCTACCGGGGAGCTGTTTTTT.

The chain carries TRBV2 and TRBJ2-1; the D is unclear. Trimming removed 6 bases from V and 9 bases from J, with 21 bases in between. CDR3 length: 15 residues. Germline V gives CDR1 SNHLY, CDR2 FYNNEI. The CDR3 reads CASRTHSVGTGEQFF. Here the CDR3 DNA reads TGTGCCAGCAGGACACACTCCGTGGGCACCGGTGAGCAGTTCTTC.

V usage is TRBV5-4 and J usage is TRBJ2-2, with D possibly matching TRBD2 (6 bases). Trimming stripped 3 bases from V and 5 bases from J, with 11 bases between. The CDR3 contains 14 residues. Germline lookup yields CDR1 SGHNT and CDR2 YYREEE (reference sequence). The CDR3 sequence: CASSSRGGTGELFF. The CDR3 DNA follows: TGTGCCAGCAGCTCCCGGGGAGGAACCGGGGAGCTGTTTTTT.

The CDR3 loop is CATNQERQGRSRQYF. The DNA of the CDR3 is TGTGCCACCAACCAGGAAAGACAGGGGAGGTCTCGGCAGTACTTC. This chain joins TRBV6-1 and TRBJ2-7; 8 bases map to TRBD1. The CDR3 extends over 15 amino acids. The germline gives CDR1 MNHNS, CDR2 SASEGT. J gave up 9 bases and V 10 bases, and 20 bases lay outside the gene matches.

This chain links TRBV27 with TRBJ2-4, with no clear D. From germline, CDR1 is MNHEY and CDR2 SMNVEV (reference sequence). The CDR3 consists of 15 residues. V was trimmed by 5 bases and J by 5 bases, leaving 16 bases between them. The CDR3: CASSLGPGVQNIQYF. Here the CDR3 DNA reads TGTGCCAGCAGTCTCGGCCCTGGCGTTCAAAACATTCAGTACTTC.

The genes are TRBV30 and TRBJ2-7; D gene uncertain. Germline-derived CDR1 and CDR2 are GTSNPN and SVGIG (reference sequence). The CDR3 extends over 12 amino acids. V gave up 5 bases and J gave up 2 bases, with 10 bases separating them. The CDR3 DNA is TGTGCCTGGGCTAGGTCCACCTACGAGCAGTACTTC. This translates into CAWARSTYEQYF.

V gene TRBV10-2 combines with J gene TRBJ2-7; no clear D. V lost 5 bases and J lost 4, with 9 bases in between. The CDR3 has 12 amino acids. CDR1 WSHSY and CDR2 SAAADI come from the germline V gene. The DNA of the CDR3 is TGCGCCAGCAGTCCTAACGCGTACGAGCAGTACTTC. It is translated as CASSPNAYEQYF.

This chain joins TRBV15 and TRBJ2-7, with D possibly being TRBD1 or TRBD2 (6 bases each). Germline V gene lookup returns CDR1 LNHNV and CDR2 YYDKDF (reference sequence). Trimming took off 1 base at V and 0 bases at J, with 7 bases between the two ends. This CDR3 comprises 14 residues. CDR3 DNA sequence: TGTGCCACCAGCAGAGCGGGGGCCTCCTACGAGCAGTACTTC. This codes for CATSRAGASYEQYF.

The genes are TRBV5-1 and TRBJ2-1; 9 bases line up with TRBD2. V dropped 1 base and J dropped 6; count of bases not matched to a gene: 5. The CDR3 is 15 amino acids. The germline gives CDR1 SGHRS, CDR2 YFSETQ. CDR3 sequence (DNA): TGCGCCAGCAGCTTGACGGTAGCGGGAGCCAATGAGCAGTTCTTC. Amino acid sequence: CASSLTVAGANEQFF.

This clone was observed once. DNA of the CDR3: TGTGCCATCAGTGAGTCGGCTTCAACGGGGGGAAACACCATATATTTT. Its translation: CAISESASTGGNTIYF. This rearrangement joins TRBV10-3 to TRBJ1-3; no definite D call. The CDR3 contains 16 residues. Germline V CDR1 and CDR2: ENHRY, SYGVKD. Trimming took off 0 bases at V and 4 bases at J, with 13 bases between the two ends.

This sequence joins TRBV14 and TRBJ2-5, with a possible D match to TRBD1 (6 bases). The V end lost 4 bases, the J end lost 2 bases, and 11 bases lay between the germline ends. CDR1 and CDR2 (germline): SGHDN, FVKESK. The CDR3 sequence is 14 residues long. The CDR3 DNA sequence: TGTGCCAGCAGCCTAAACAGGGCTCAAGAGACCCAGTACTTC. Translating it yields CASSLNRAQETQYF.

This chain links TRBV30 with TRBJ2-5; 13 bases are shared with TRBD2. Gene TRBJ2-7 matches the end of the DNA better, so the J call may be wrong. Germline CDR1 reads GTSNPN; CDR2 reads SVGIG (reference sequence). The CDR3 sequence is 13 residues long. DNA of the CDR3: TGTGCCTGGAACAGACTAGCGGGAGGCGAGCAGTACTTC. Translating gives CAWNRLAGGEQYF.